These 32 T cell receptor beta chains share one sample of origin, sequenced in a study of T-cell memory formation after mild COVID-19. From the 5' RACE reads, TCRdb called clonotypes with MiXCR, one entry per CDR3 protein. The sample holds more than 450,000 distinct CDR3 sequences, approximately 19% seen once. The sequenced sample consisted of PBMCs or a T cell subset sorted from them (not recorded which). Receptor source: an adult woman who had mild COVID-19 (a few samples of this study predate the infection). Cell type and time point are not known.

This chain links TRBV5-1 with TRBJ2-5, with D possibly TRBD1 on 6 matching bases. V was pared by 2 bases and J by 2 bases, with 16 bases between. This CDR3 contains 16 residues. Germline-derived CDR1 and CDR2 are SGHRS and YFSETQ. The CDR3 DNA reads as TGCGCCAGCAGCTTCAGGGGAGAAGGTTATCAAGAGACCCAGTACTTC. It is translated as CASSFRGEGYQETQYF.

This sequence joins TRBV6-6 and TRBJ1-1; possibly TRBD1 for D (5 bases). V lost 6 bases to trimming and J lost 6 bases, with 20 bases between them. CDR1 is MNHNY and CDR2 is SVGAGI in the germline V gene (reference sequence). The CDR3 has 15 residues. For the CDR3, the DNA is TGTGCCAGCAGACAAACAGGTCGAGCCTACGCTGAAGCTTTCTTT. It translates to CASRQTGRAYAEAFF.

The chain employs TRBV7-6 and TRBJ2-3; D may be TRBD2 (7 bases). This CDR3 has 17 residues. Germline V gives CDR1 SGHVS, CDR2 FNYEAQ. Trimming left V 1 base short and J 8 bases short, with 22 bases between. The CDR3 region is CASSLGAGAVPGSTQYF. CDR3 in DNA: TGTGCCAGCAGCTTAGGGGCGGGGGCCGTCCCAGGAAGTACGCAGTATTTT.

CDR3 DNA: TGTGCCAGCAGCCAAGATCTTGGTATAGCGGGAGAGACCCAGTACTTC. Its translation: CASSQDLGIAGETQYF. The chain combines TRBV4-2 with TRBJ2-5; 7 bases fit TRBD2. The V and J ends lost 0 bases and 4 bases, in that order; junction bases with no gene match: 8. The CDR3 has 16 amino acids. The V gene's germline CDR1 is LGHNA and CDR2 YNFKEQ.

This chain links TRBV12-3 or TRBV12-4 with TRBJ1-1; weak D call: TRBD1 (5 bases). V gave up 1 base and J gave up 8 bases, with 17 bases separating them. The CDR3 runs to 15 residues. CDR3 region: CASSLGYPGLKEAFF. The CDR3 nucleotides are TGTGCCAGCAGTTTAGGTTACCCAGGGTTAAAAGAAGCTTTCTTT.

V and J are TRBV14 and TRBJ1-1; possible D gene TRBD1, 6 bases. Deletions cut 4 bases from V and 6 bases from J, with 12 bases between. Germline CDR1 is SGHDN and CDR2 is FVKESK. The length of the CDR3 is 13 residues. The CDR3 is CASSLWGLAEAFF. As DNA, the CDR3 is TGTGCCAGCAGCCTGTGGGGGCTTGCTGAAGCTTTCTTT. The full variable domain, rest sourced from reference TRBV14 and TRBJ1-1, is EAGVTQFPSHSVIEKGQTVTLRCDPISGHDNLYWYRRVMGKEIKFLLHFVKESKQDESGMPNNRFLAERTGGTYSTLKVQPAELEDSGVYFCASSLWGLAEAFFGQGTRLTVV.

In this sample, this clonotype turned up a few times. V usage is TRBV7-8 and J usage is TRBJ2-7; TRBD2 is a possible D gene (5 bases). CDR3 size: 13 residues. Germline loops: CDR1 SGHVS, CDR2 FQNEAQ. V shed 5 bases and J shed 9 bases, with 17 bases lying between them. The CDR3 spells CASSPRGERWQYF. The CDR3 bases are TGTGCCAGCAGCCCCCGTGGGGAGCGTTGGCAGTACTTC.

The J gene is TRBJ1-5, the V gene TRBV5-8; 7 bases are a match to TRBD1. V shed 0 bases, J shed 3 bases, and the junction held 12 bases outside the gene matches. Looked up from germline, CDR1 is SGHTS and CDR2 is YDEGEE. The CDR3 is made up of 18 amino acids. This CDR3 is CASSLAPWDSGNNQPQHF. The CDR3 bases are TGTGCCAGCAGCTTGGCCCCCTGGGACAGCGGGAACAATCAGCCCCAGCATTTT.

The sample holds many counts of this clonotype. The V call is TRBV20-1, the J call TRBJ2-1, with 9 nucleotides matching TRBD2. The CDR3 length is 15 residues. The V gene's germline CDR1 is DFQATT and CDR2 SNEGSKA (reference sequence). The J segment lost 10 bases and the V segment lost 0 bases, leaving 10 bases of the junction unmatched. The CDR3 is CSARDRVAGAREQFF. The CDR3 coding sequence is TGCAGTGCTAGAGACCGGGTAGCGGGGGCCAGGGAGCAGTTCTTC.

This clonotype was seen more than once but under ten times. The chain combines TRBV9 with TRBJ2-7, with 10 bases aligning to TRBD2. Germline values: CDR1 SGDLS, CDR2 YYNGEE. Trimming removed 3 bases from V and 2 bases from J; junction bases left unmatched: 8. This CDR3 is built from 16 residues. The CDR3 protein is CASSAIGTSATYEQYF. The DNA for the CDR3 is TGTGCCAGCAGCGCAATCGGGACTAGCGCTACCTACGAGCAGTACTTC.

The CDR3 sequence: CASSSQVGSEYEQYF. The CDR3 DNA follows: TGTGCCAGCAGCTCGCAGGTCGGGAGTGAGTACGAGCAGTACTTC. V gene TRBV9 combines with J gene TRBJ2-7; a possible D gene is TRBD2 (6 bases). V was cut by 4 bases and J by 4 bases, with 18 bases left in between. Looked up from germline, CDR1 is SGDLS and CDR2 is YYNGEE. CDR3 length: 15 residues.

This clonotype appeared once. The chain is built from TRBV30 and TRBJ1-3, with TRBD1 matching 7 bases. This CDR3 has 12 amino acids. Losses at the gene ends were 8 bases for V and 0 bases for J; bases not matched to a gene: 1. Germline CDR1 reads GTSNPN; CDR2 reads SVGIG (reference sequence). This CDR3 reads CARQGSGNTIYF. The CDR3 region has the DNA TGTGCCCGACAGGGCTCTGGAAACACCATATATTTT.

In this sample, this clonotype turned up a few times. V and J are TRBV25-1 and TRBJ1-1, with D perhaps matching TRBD1 (5 bases). Germline CDR1 is MGHDK and CDR2 is SYGVNS. The V end lost 5 bases, the J end lost 7 bases, and 14 bases lay between the germline ends. CDR3 length: 13 amino acids. As DNA, the CDR3 is TGTGCCAGCAGTAAGCCCCCAGGGAATGAAGCTTTCTTT. Its protein product is CASSKPPGNEAFF.

The chain carries TRBV10-3 and TRBJ2-5, with D unresolved. The germline V and J ends were trimmed by 5 bases and 5 bases, with 12 bases remaining between them. The CDR3 sequence is 13 residues long. Germline V gene sequence: CDR1 ENHRY, CDR2 SYGVKD. CDR3 loop: CAISPHGRETQYF. The CDR3 DNA reads as TGTGCCATCAGTCCGCACGGTCGGGAGACCCAGTACTTC.

This clonotype was seen only a few times. The chain's CDR3 is CATSRDGQGWKTQYF. CDR3 sequence (DNA): TGTGCCACCAGCAGAGATGGGCAGGGTTGGAAGACCCAGTACTTC. The V call is TRBV15, the J call TRBJ2-5; D may be TRBD1 (5 bases). CDR3 length: 15 residues. Per the germline V gene, CDR1 is LNHNV and CDR2 is YYDKDF (reference sequence). Trimming cost V 0 bases and J 6 bases, with 14 bases left between them.

This clonotype was detected many times. This sequence joins TRBV5-1 and TRBJ1-1, with 10 bases matching TRBD1. The V segment lost 4 bases and the J segment 11 bases; nucleotides outside the gene matches: 5. CDR3 size: 12 residues. Germline values: CDR1 SGHRS, CDR2 YFSETQ. CDR3 amino acids: CASSQTGGVAFF. The CDR3 bases are TGCGCCAGCAGCCAGACAGGGGGCGTCGCTTTCTTT.

This clonotype has only a few counts. The rearrangement joins TRBV25-1 to TRBJ2-7; the match to TRBD2 covers 7 bases. The CDR3 contains 14 residues. The junction had 4 bases not matched to a gene; V was cut back by 4 bases and J by 1 base. Germline values: CDR1 MGHDK, CDR2 SYGVNS. DNA of the CDR3: TGTGCCAGCAGTGCGTGGGGGGGGTCCTACGAGCAGTACTTC. Translated: CASSAWGGSYEQYF.

In its sample, this clonotype was seen many times. The V gene is TRBV20-1, the J gene TRBJ2-1; 10 bases line up with TRBD1. The CDR3 is 13 amino acids. In germline, CDR1 is DFQATT, CDR2 SNEGSKA (reference sequence). CDR3 nucleotides: TGCAGCGTAGGACAGGGGGGCGTGAATGAGCAGTTCTTC. Encoded protein: CSVGQGGVNEQFF.

This clonotype was recorded at least ten times. This chain uses TRBV5-1 with TRBJ2-3; 7 nucleotides line up with TRBD1. The CDR3 covers 15 residues. V dropped 2 bases and J dropped 2; count of bases not matched to a gene: 5. In germline, CDR1 is SGHRS, CDR2 YFSETQ. This CDR3 is CASSLKTGPTDTQYF. In nucleotides, the CDR3 is TGCGCCAGCAGCTTAAAGACAGGGCCCACAGATACGCAGTATTTT.

The J gene is TRBJ2-4, the V gene TRBV5-4; TRBD1 agrees at 8 bases. The CDR3 contains 14 residues. Germline CDR1 SGHNT, CDR2 YYREEE (reference sequence). V was pared by 4 bases and J by 8 bases, with 8 bases of the junction left unmatched. DNA for the CDR3: TGTGCCAGCAGCGGGCAACAGGGGGAACACATTCAGTACTTC. It encodes CASSGQQGEHIQYF.

This clonotype was detected many times. This chain uses TRBV2 with TRBJ2-7; maybe TRBD1 (6 bases). Trimming pared 7 bases from V and 1 base from J, leaving 11 bases between. The germline V gene encodes CDR1 SNHLY and CDR2 FYNNEI. The CDR3 totals 13 residues. CDR3 nucleotides: TGTGCCAGCACCTCCGGACAGTCCTACGAGCAGTACTTC. Residues: CASTSGQSYEQYF.

The chain links TRBV30 to TRBJ2-2; TRBD2 is a possible D gene (5 bases). CDR3 length equals 14 residues. V lost 4 bases and J 4 bases, leaving 13 bases between the germline ends. Germline V CDR1 and CDR2: GTSNPN, SVGIG (reference sequence). The CDR3 coding sequence is TGTGCCTGGACTAGAGGGAGAGTCACCGGGGAGCTGTTTTTT. Encoded protein: CAWTRGRVTGELFF.

This clonotype was seen at least ten times. The chain links TRBV5-1 to TRBJ2-7; no firm D call. The CDR3 extends over 13 amino acids. Germline CDR1 and CDR2: SGHRS and YFSETQ. V was shortened by 0 bases and J by 3 bases, with 7 bases between the two germline ends. The CDR3 region has the DNA TGCGCCAGCAGCTTGGACCTCAGCTACGAGCAGTACTTC. Translation: CASSLDLSYEQYF.

This chain uses TRBV4-2 with TRBJ2-3, with a weak D call TRBD1 (5 bases). Trimming left V 1 base short and J 4 bases short, with 12 bases between. There are 15 residues in the CDR3. Germline-derived CDR1 and CDR2 are LGHNA and YNFKEQ. CDR3 nucleotide sequence: TGTGCCAGCAGCCAAGGGACACAAGCCCCAGATACGCAGTATTTT. It yields the protein CASSQGTQAPDTQYF.

The rearrangement uses TRBV6-2 or TRBV6-3 and TRBJ1-2; no clear D. V was shortened by 6 bases and J by 1 base, with 9 bases between the two germline ends. The CDR3 sequence is 13 residues long. CDR1 and CDR2 from the germline V gene are MNHEY and SVGEGT. Here the CDR3 DNA reads TGTGCCAGCAGCGCAAAAGTTAACTATGGCTACACCTTC. The encoded protein is CASSAKVNYGYTF.

A few counts support this clonotype. The V gene is TRBV4-1, the J gene TRBJ2-1; D not resolved. Deletions cut 6 bases from V and 7 bases from J, with 13 bases between. Per germline, CDR1 MGHRA and CDR2 YSYEKL. CDR3 length: 13 amino acids. The CDR3 bases are TGCGCCAGCAGGCCCCCCTTTATGAATGAGCAGTTCTTC. Translated: CASRPPFMNEQFF.

The rearrangement joins TRBV3-1 to TRBJ1-5; 7 bases match TRBD1. The length of the CDR3 is 16 residues. The V segment lost 4 bases and the J segment 2 bases; nucleotides outside the gene matches: 8. Germline CDR1 is LGHDT and CDR2 is YNNKEL (reference sequence). In DNA form, the CDR3 reads TGTGCCAGCAGCCCGACGACAGGGTATGGCAATCAGCCCCAGCATTTT. It yields the protein CASSPTTGYGNQPQHF.

In this sample, this clonotype turned up many times. V gene TRBV29-1 combines with J gene TRBJ2-7; no clear D. The germline V and J ends were trimmed by 3 bases and 1 base, with 16 bases remaining between them. Germline CDR1 is SQVTM and CDR2 is ANQGSEA. The CDR3 is made up of 15 amino acids. CDR3 protein: CSVESGSRVSYEQYF. DNA for the CDR3: TGCAGCGTTGAGTCTGGCAGCCGAGTTTCCTACGAGCAGTACTTC.

Here the CDR3 reads CASGDRNNSPLHF. CDR3 nucleotide sequence: TGTGCCAGCGGGGACAGAAATAATTCACCCCTCCACTTT. V gene TRBV27 combines with J gene TRBJ1-6; 7 bases agree with TRBD1. CDR1 and CDR2 from the germline V gene are MNHEY and SMNVEV (reference sequence). The trim removed 8 bases at V and 5 bases at J, leaving 3 bases unmatched. The CDR3 is 13 residues long.

The rearrangement links TRBV20-1 to TRBJ2-5; tentative D call: TRBD1 (6 bases). The V end lost 4 bases, the J end lost 3 bases, and 12 bases lay between the germline ends. The CDR3 covers 13 residues. From germline, CDR1 is DFQATT and CDR2 SNEGSKA (reference sequence). The CDR3 spells CSAKTRGKETQYF. CDR3 nucleotides: TGCAGTGCTAAGACCAGGGGAAAAGAGACCCAGTACTTC.

The rearrangement links TRBV4-1 to TRBJ2-6; D is ambiguous. The CDR3 is 15 residues long. V was trimmed by 1 base and J by 2 bases, leaving 6 bases between them. Per germline, CDR1 MGHRA and CDR2 YSYEKL. The CDR3 region has the DNA TGCGCCAGCAGCCAAGTTACAGCTGGGGCCAACGTCCTGACTTTC. This translates into CASSQVTAGANVLTF.

This clonotype was seen a few times. The chain recombines TRBV9 with TRBJ2-1; TRBD2 aligns across 8 bases. The germline V gene has CDR1 SGDLS and CDR2 YYNGEE. V lost 3 bases to trimming and J lost 3 bases; unmatched junction nucleotides: 8. This CDR3 spans 16 amino acids. The CDR3 DNA is TGTGCCAGCAGCGCCCCGGGACTAGGAAACTACAATGAGCAGTTCTTC. This sequence encodes CASSAPGLGNYNEQFF.